This passage covers 27 T cell receptor beta chains from one sample sequenced in a study of blood T cells in healthy people across ages. A J-beta primer mix and a sample-barcoded 5' primer were used in a second PCR of roughly 7 to 12 cycles. MiXCR, applied by TCRdb to the 5' RACE reads, yields one record per CDR3 protein. The sample lists 950,000 to 1,200,000 distinct CDR3 sequences, about two fifths seen once, with around 13% in the top ten. The sequenced material came from blood. The receptors were sampled from a man in his late teens or twenties in good health.

V gene TRBV7-2 combines with J gene TRBJ2-2, with D uncertain. V lost 2 bases, J lost 7 bases, and 8 bases lay in between. The CDR3 consists of 13 residues. Germline V gene lookup returns CDR1 SGHTA and CDR2 FQGNSA. CDR3 bases: TGTGCCAGCAGCTTACGAGCCGACGGGGAGCTGTTTTTT. Translating it yields CASSLRADGELFF. The full variable domain, with the rest looked up from reference TRBV7-2 and TRBJ2-2, is GAGVSQSPSNKVTEKGKDVELRCDPISGHTALYWYRQSLGQGLEFLIYFQGNSAPDKSGLPSDRFSAERTGGSVSTLTIQRTQQEDSAVYLCASSLRADGELFFGEGSRLTVL.

The rearrangement joins TRBV10-3 to TRBJ2-7, with D possibly being TRBD1 (5 bases). Germline values: CDR1 ENHRY, CDR2 SYGVKD. The CDR3 length is 14 residues. Trimming stripped 8 bases from V and 4 bases from J, with 18 bases between. CDR3 nucleotides: TGTGCCATCCGTAGGGGCTTAGCAGGGTACGAGCAGTACTTC. It is translated as CAIRRGLAGYEQYF.

The chain employs TRBV7-3 and TRBJ2-1, with 11 positions matching TRBD1. CDR3 length equals 16 residues. Per the germline V gene, CDR1 is SGHTA and CDR2 is FQGTGA. Trimming removed 6 bases from V and 1 base from J; junction bases left unmatched: 5. The chain's CDR3 is CASSRTGGLSYNEQFF. For the CDR3, the DNA is TGTGCCAGCAGTCGGACAGGGGGCCTTTCCTACAATGAGCAGTTCTTC.

The rearrangement joins TRBV25-1 to TRBJ1-5; D call uncertain. There are 14 residues in the CDR3. Germline-derived CDR1 and CDR2 are MGHDK and SYGVNS. Between the trimmed V and J ends, which lost 4 bases and 5 bases, there was a span of 12 bases. The chain's CDR3 is CASSAPQDHQPQHF. The DNA of the CDR3 is TGTGCCAGCAGTGCCCCGCAAGACCATCAGCCCCAGCATTTT.

The rearrangement links TRBV28 to TRBJ2-3, with TRBD2 identical over 8 bases. CDR3 size: 15 residues. Germline CDR1 is MDHEN and CDR2 is SYDVKM. Germline trimming cut 2 bases from V and 3 bases from J; bases unmatched to any gene: 4. The CDR3 protein is CASSLAGGMTDTQYF. For the CDR3, the DNA is TGTGCCAGCAGTTTAGCGGGGGGCATGACAGATACGCAGTATTTT.

There are many counts of this clonotype. The chain employs TRBV7-2 and TRBJ1-5, with D perhaps matching TRBD1 (5 bases). The CDR3 runs 14 residues. Germline V gene lookup returns CDR1 SGHTA and CDR2 FQGNSA. The V gene lost 5 bases and the J gene lost 4 bases, with 12 bases spanning the gap. Written as DNA, the CDR3 is TGTGCCAGCAGCACTCAGGGTGGTAATCAGCCCCAGCATTTT. Its protein product is CASSTQGGNQPQHF. Looking up the rest from reference TRBV7-2 and TRBJ1-5 gives the full variable domain: GAGVSQSPSNKVTEKGKDVELRCDPISGHTALYWYRQSLGQGLEFLIYFQGNSAPDKSGLPSDRFSAERTGGSVSTLTIQRTQQEDSAVYLCASSTQGGNQPQHFGDGTRLSIL.

This chain links TRBV2 with TRBJ2-5; 7 bases line up with TRBD1. The CDR3 contains 14 residues. V lost 6 bases and J lost 1; bases outside the gene matches: 5. Germline CDR1 and CDR2: SNHLY and FYNNEI. CDR3 region: CASRRDRTQETQYF. The CDR3 DNA follows: TGTGCCAGCAGACGGGACAGAACCCAAGAGACCCAGTACTTC.

This chain uses TRBV4-1 with TRBJ2-5; D is uncertain. Looked up from germline, CDR1 is MGHRA and CDR2 is YSYEKL. The ends were cut back, 1 base at V and 0 bases at J, with 9 bases in the middle. The CDR3 loop spans 15 amino acids. The CDR3 DNA sequence: TGCGCCAGCAGCCAAGTGAACAGCGACCAAGAGACCCAGTACTTC. It codes for CASSQVNSDQETQYF.

The V and J genes are TRBV7-8 and TRBJ2-7, with 7 bases that match TRBD2. J was trimmed by 10 bases and V by 5 bases; bases with no gene match: 14. The CDR3 has 14 amino acids. The germline gives CDR1 SGHVS, CDR2 FQNEAQ. DNA of the CDR3: TGTGCCAGCAGCCCCCAAGCGGGAAGGGGAATTCAGTACTTC. As protein: CASSPQAGRGIQYF.

V is TRBV7-9 and J is TRBJ2-3; possibly TRBD2 for D (6 bases). Germline CDR1 and CDR2: SEHNR and FQNEAQ (reference sequence). CDR3 size: 17 residues. V dropped 3 bases and J dropped 4 bases, with 20 bases sitting between them. For the CDR3, the DNA is TGTGCCAGCAGCTTTCAGCGGGCAGGTCCTTCCCCAGATACGCAGTATTTT. Translated: CASSFQRAGPSPDTQYF.

The chain couples TRBV5-1 to TRBJ2-1, with 10 bases fitting TRBD1. CDR1 and CDR2 from the germline V gene are SGHRS and YFSETQ. The V segment lost 7 bases and the J segment 5 bases; nucleotides outside the gene matches: 6. There are 14 residues in the CDR3. The CDR3 here is CASSWGTGDNEQFF. The CDR3 nucleotides are TGCGCCAGCTCATGGGGGACAGGGGACAATGAGCAGTTCTTC.

The chain combines TRBV6-2 or TRBV6-3 with TRBJ1-1; D perhaps matches TRBD1 (5 bases). Trimming took 1 base from V and 2 from J, leaving 8 bases between them. Germline lookup yields CDR1 MNHEY and CDR2 SVGEGT. The CDR3 spans 14 residues. In nucleotides, the CDR3 is TGTGCCAGCAGTTACTTAGGGGACAACACTGAAGCTTTCTTT. Translating it yields CASSYLGDNTEAFF.

This clonotype was recorded once. The chain uses TRBV11-2 and TRBJ2-3; D is tentatively TRBD1 or TRBD2 (5 bases each). Trimming left V 1 base short and J 0 bases short, with 14 bases between. Germline V lookup: CDR1 SGHAT, CDR2 FQNNGV. CDR3 length: 17 amino acids. CDR3 protein: CASSLGVGPTSTDTQYF. In nucleotides, the CDR3 is TGTGCCAGCAGCTTAGGTGTGGGACCTACTAGCACAGATACGCAGTATTTT.

V is TRBV4-3 and J is TRBJ1-5, with 8 bases lining up with TRBD1. Germline CDR1 reads LGHNA; CDR2 reads YSLEER. The CDR3 contains 15 residues. V was pared by 4 bases and J by 4 bases, with 6 bases of the junction left unmatched. CDR3 DNA sequence: TGCGCCAGCAGCCGTGACAGGGGACCTAATCAGCCCCAGCATTTT. Its translation: CASSRDRGPNQPQHF.

V is TRBV10-3 and J is TRBJ2-1, with 7 bases aligning to TRBD1. The end of the DNA fits TRBJ2-7 better, so the J call may be wrong. CDR1 and CDR2 (germline): ENHRY, SYGVKD. The CDR3 runs to 12 residues. This chain's CDR3 is CATGQAYNEQYF. CDR3 DNA: TGTGCCACCGGACAGGCCTACAATGAGCAGTACTTC.

This clonotype was detected a few times. The rearrangement links TRBV7-2 to TRBJ2-3; 8 positions agree with TRBD2. This CDR3 region has 16 residues. The germline V gene encodes CDR1 SGHTA and CDR2 FQGNSA. After removal of 5 bases from V and 5 bases from J, the junction contained 12 bases not matched to a gene. Here the CDR3 DNA reads TGTGCCAGCAGCATAAGACTGGCGGGGGGTGGAGATACGCAGTATTTT. Translated, it gives CASSIRLAGGGDTQYF.

This clonotype was observed a handful of times. CDR3 in DNA: TGCGCCAGCAGCTTGTCTGGAGTGGACAGATCCTACAATGAGCAGTTCTTC. Its translation is CASSLSGVDRSYNEQFF. J is TRBJ2-1 and V is TRBV5-1; D possibly corresponds to TRBD1 (6 bases). Per germline, CDR1 SGHRS and CDR2 YFSETQ. V was trimmed by 1 base and J by 1 base, leaving 15 bases between them. The CDR3 has 17 residues. Full variable domain (rest looked up from reference TRBV5-1 and TRBJ2-1): KAGVTQTPRYLIKTRGQQVTLSCSPISGHRSVSWYQQTPGQGLQFLFEYFSETQRNKGNFPGRFSGRQFSNSRSEMNVSTLELGDSALYLCASSLSGVDRSYNEQFFGPGTRLTVL.

The chain joins TRBV12-3 or TRBV12-4 to TRBJ2-1; maybe TRBD1 (5 bases). V was cut by 1 base and J by 10 bases, with 11 bases left in between. The CDR3 has 13 amino acids. CDR3 region: CASSLGQQNEQFF. CDR3 DNA sequence: TGTGCCAGCAGTTTAGGACAGCAAAACGAGCAGTTCTTC.

This clonotype has more than one count but fewer than ten. The V gene is TRBV28, the J gene TRBJ2-7, with D unclear. CDR1 is MDHEN, CDR2 SYDVKM, per germline. V lost 9 bases and J 7 bases, leaving 16 bases between the germline ends. The CDR3 extends over 12 amino acids. The CDR3 DNA is TGTGCCAGTACTGCCCGGGTCGGTGAGCAGTACTTC. Its protein is CASTARVGEQYF.

CDR3 loop: CASSYGHTNEKLFF. The CDR3 DNA reads as TGTGCCAGCAGTTACGGACACACTAATGAAAAACTGTTTTTT. V gene TRBV6-6 combines with J gene TRBJ1-4, with D perhaps TRBD1 (5 bases). The V gene's germline CDR1 is MNHNY and CDR2 SVGAGI (reference sequence). V was clipped by 2 bases and J by 2 bases, with 6 bases between them. This CDR3 spans 14 amino acids.

The chain employs TRBV11-2 and TRBJ1-1; no definite D call. The CDR3 totals 15 residues. Germline V gene data show CDR1 as SGHAT and CDR2 as FQNNGV. Trimming pared 0 bases from V and 3 bases from J, leaving 11 bases between. CDR3 amino acids: CASSLDRGRDTEAFF. The DNA for the CDR3 is TGTGCCAGCAGCTTAGATCGGGGTAGGGACACTGAAGCTTTCTTT.

V and J are TRBV3-1 and TRBJ1-2; 7 bases map to TRBD1. The CDR3 is made up of 19 amino acids. V shed 4 bases and J 3 bases; nucleotides not matched to a gene: 20. Germline CDR1 LGHDT, CDR2 YNNKEL (reference sequence). The CDR3 coding sequence is TGTGCCAGCAGCCTCGGGCGAGGTTCGGGGACAGACAAATACTATGGCTACACCTTC. Its translation: CASSLGRGSGTDKYYGYTF.

The V and J genes are TRBV20-1 and TRBJ1-6, with TRBD1 matching 8 bases. Germline CDR1 and CDR2: DFQATT and SNEGSKA (reference sequence). The CDR3 length is 15 residues. V dropped 1 base and J dropped 8; count of bases not matched to a gene: 7. The CDR3 nucleotides read TGCAGTGCTAGAGGGACAGGGTATAGGGATTCACCCCTCCACTTT. Translated, it gives CSARGTGYRDSPLHF.

The V gene is TRBV11-2, the J gene TRBJ2-1; D not resolved. CDR1 and CDR2 (germline): SGHAT, FQNNGV. Trimming removed 5 bases at V and 0 bases at J, with 17 bases between. This CDR3 has 17 amino acids. The CDR3, as DNA: TGTGCCAGCAGCCGCGACCTCGGCCCCAACTCCTACAATGAGCAGTTCTTC. Encoded protein: CASSRDLGPNSYNEQFF.

The chain joins TRBV7-3 to TRBJ1-2; tentative D call: TRBD1 (5 bases). Germline CDR1 is SGHTA and CDR2 is FQGTGA. V was clipped by 2 bases and J by 7 bases, with 14 bases between them. This CDR3 comprises 14 residues. This CDR3 is CASSLSSVGGGYTF. The CDR3 DNA reads as TGTGCCAGCAGCTTATCATCAGTTGGGGGTGGCTACACCTTC.

V and J are TRBV27 and TRBJ1-4; D call uncertain. The CDR3 extends over 17 amino acids. Germline CDR1 reads MNHEY; CDR2 reads SMNVEV (reference sequence). Trimming removed 2 bases from V and 8 bases from J, with 21 bases in between. The CDR3 sequence is CASSLNPTPGFGEKLFF. The CDR3, as DNA: TGTGCCAGCAGTTTAAATCCAACCCCCGGGTTTGGCGAAAAACTGTTTTTT.

The CDR3 DNA sequence: TGCGCCAGCAGCCATACTGACAGGAACTACAATGAGCAGTACTTC. It encodes CASSHTDRNYNEQYF. V and J are TRBV4-1 and TRBJ2-1; the D gene is possibly TRBD1 (6 bases). The end of the DNA is better explained by TRBJ2-7, so the J call may be wrong. Per the germline V gene, CDR1 is MGHRA and CDR2 is YSYEKL. The CDR3 extends over 15 amino acids.